The 6 T cell receptor beta chains presented below share a single source sample, sequenced in a study of T cells in Graves' hyperthyroidism and ophthalmopathy. Authors of the study amplified TCR beta CDR3 regions from RNA transcripts. A first-round RT-PCR of the TCR CDR3 used the HTBI primer set. TCRdb reanalysed the multiplex PCR reads using MiXCR and keeps one entry per CDR3 protein. The sample yields 500,000 to 600,000 distinct CDR3 sequences, around 46% seen once. The specimen sequenced was peripheral blood or thyroid tissue (not recorded which). These receptors all come from a woman between 18 and 30 years old with Graves' hyperthyroidism.

This clonotype was seen at least ten times. The chain joins TRBV24-1 to TRBJ2-3; 9 bases are a match to TRBD1. The CDR3 extends over 15 amino acids. V was clipped by 4 bases and J by 5 bases; unmatched bases: 6. Germline values: CDR1 KGHDR, CDR2 SFDVKD. The CDR3 protein is CATSDQGQGIDTQYF. The CDR3, as DNA: TGTGCCACCAGTGACCAGGGACAGGGAATAGATACGCAGTATTTT.

A note on this clonotype: Likely a read error: the CDR3 ends without its conserved phenylalanine or tryptophan. The limits of the CDR3 on the DNA are not certain, so only TCRdb's listed CDR3 is given. V usage is TRBV2 and J usage is TRBJ1-3. Inclusive of both ends, the CDR3 amounts to 9 amino acids. CDR1 is SNHLY and CDR2 is FYNNEI in the germline V gene. CDR3 protein: CARKGPTNT.

This clonotype has just one count. V is TRBV2 and J is TRBJ2-7, with TRBD1 as a possible D gene (6 bases). Trimming stripped 4 bases from V and 3 bases from J, with 22 bases between. Germline CDR1 reads SNHLY; CDR2 reads FYNNEI. CDR3 length equals 17 residues. The CDR3, as DNA: TGTGCCAGCAGTGTAAGGGGGAACACTGAAGCTTTCTACGAGCAGTACTTC. It yields the protein CASSVRGNTEAFYEQYF.

This clonotype was detected many times. The CDR3 reads CASSRAWEDMNTEAFF. In DNA form, the CDR3 reads TGCGCCAGCAGCCGAGCATGGGAGGACATGAACACTGAAGCTTTCTTT. This rearrangement joins TRBV4-3 to TRBJ1-1, with D maybe TRBD1 (5 bases). This CDR3 contains 16 residues. V was pared by 4 bases and J by 0 bases, with 15 bases between. Germline V gene lookup returns CDR1 LGHNA and CDR2 YSLEER.

The chain links TRBV5-1 to TRBJ2-1; a possible D gene is TRBD2 (6 bases). This CDR3 is built from 16 residues. Germline values: CDR1 SGHRS, CDR2 YFSETQ. Trimming took off 0 bases at V and 2 bases at J, with 12 bases between the two ends. In nucleotides, the CDR3 is TGCGCCAGCAGCTTGGCCGGGGGTTATACCTACAATGAGCAGTTCTTC. It encodes CASSLAGGYTYNEQFF.

The rearrangement uses TRBV24-1 and TRBJ2-3; D unclear. CDR1 KGHDR and CDR2 SFDVKD come from the germline V gene. The CDR3 spans 14 residues. V was clipped by 2 bases and J by 2 bases, with 7 bases between them. CDR3 protein: CATSDWIDTDTQYF. The CDR3 coding sequence is TGTGCCACCAGTGATTGGATAGACACAGATACGCAGTATTTT.